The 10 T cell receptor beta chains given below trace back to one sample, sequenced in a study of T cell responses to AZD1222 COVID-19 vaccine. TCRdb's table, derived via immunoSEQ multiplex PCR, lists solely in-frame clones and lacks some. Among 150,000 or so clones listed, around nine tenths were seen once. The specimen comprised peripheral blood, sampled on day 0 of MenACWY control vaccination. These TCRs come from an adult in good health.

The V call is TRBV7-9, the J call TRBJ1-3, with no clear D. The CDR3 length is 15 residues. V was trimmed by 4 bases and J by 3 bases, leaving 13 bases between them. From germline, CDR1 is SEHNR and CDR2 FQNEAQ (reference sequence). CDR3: CASSSRGDIGNTIYF. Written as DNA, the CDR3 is TGTGCCAGCAGCTCCCGTGGAGATATTGGAAACACCATATATTTT.

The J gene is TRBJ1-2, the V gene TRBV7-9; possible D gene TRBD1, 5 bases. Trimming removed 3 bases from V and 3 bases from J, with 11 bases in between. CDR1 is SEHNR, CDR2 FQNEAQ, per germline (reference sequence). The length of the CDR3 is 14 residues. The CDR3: CASSFKQVYYGYTF. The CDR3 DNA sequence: TGTGCCAGCAGCTTCAAACAGGTTTACTATGGCTACACCTTC.

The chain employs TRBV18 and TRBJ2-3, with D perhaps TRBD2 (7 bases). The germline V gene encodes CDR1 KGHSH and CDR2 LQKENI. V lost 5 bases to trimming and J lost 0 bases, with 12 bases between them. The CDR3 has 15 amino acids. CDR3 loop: CASSGGATSTDTQYF. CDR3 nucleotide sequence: TGTGCCAGCTCAGGGGGGGCGACTAGCACAGATACGCAGTATTTT.

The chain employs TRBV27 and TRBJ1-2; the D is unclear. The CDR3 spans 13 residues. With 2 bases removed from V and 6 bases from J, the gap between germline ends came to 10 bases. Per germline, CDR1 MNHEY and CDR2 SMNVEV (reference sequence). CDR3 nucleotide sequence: TGTGCCAGCAGTTTAAGTAGGATAGATGGCTACACCTTC. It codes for CASSLSRIDGYTF.

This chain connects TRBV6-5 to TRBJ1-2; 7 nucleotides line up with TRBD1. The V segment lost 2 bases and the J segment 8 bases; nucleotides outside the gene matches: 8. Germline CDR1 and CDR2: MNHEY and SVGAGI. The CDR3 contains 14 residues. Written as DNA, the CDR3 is TGTGCCAGCAGTTACAGCGACAGGGCGCGAGGCTACACCTTC. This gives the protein CASSYSDRARGYTF.

The CDR3 nucleotides are TGTGCCAGCAGTCCTCTCCGGGACAGACCCTCCTACGAGCAGTACTTC. Protein product: CASSPLRDRPSYEQYF. The rearrangement uses TRBV7-8 and TRBJ2-7; TRBD1 matches at 7 bases. This CDR3 is 16 amino acids long. V gave up 6 bases and J gave up 0 bases; unmatched junction bases: 11. CDR1 is SGHVS, CDR2 FQNEAQ, per germline. Drawing the rest from reference TRBV7-8 and TRBJ2-7, the complete variable domain is GAGVSQSPRYKVAKRGQDVALRCDPISGHVSLFWYQQALGQGPEFLTYFQNEAQLDKSGLPSDRFFAERPEGSVSTLKIQRTQQEDSAVYLCASSPLRDRPSYEQYFGPGTRLTVT.

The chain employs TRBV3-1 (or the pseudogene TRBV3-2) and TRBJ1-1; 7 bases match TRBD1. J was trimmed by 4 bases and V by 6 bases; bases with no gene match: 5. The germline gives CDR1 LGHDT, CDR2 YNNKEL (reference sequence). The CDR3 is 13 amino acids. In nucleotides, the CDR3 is TGTGCCAGCAGGACAGGGTACGCCACTGAAGCTTTCTTT. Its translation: CASRTGYATEAFF.

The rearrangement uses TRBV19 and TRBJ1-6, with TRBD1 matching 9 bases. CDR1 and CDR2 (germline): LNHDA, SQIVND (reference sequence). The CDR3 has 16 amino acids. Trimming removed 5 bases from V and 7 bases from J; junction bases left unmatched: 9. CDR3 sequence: CASSRRDRVVNSPLHF. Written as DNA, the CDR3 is TGTGCCAGTAGTCGACGGGACAGGGTAGTGAATTCACCCCTCCACTTT.

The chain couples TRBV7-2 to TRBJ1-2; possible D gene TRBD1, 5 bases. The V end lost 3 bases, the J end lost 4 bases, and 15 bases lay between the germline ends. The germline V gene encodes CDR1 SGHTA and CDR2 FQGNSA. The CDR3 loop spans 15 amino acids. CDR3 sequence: CASSLFLVGGYGYTF. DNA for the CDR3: TGTGCCAGCAGCTTGTTTCTTGTCGGGGGCTATGGCTACACCTTC.

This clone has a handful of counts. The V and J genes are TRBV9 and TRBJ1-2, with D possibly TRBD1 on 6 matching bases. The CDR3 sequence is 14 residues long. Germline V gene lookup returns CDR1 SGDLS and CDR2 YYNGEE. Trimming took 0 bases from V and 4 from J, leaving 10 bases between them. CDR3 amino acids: CASSVDGGPYGYTF. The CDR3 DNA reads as TGTGCCAGCAGCGTAGACGGGGGGCCCTATGGCTACACCTTC.